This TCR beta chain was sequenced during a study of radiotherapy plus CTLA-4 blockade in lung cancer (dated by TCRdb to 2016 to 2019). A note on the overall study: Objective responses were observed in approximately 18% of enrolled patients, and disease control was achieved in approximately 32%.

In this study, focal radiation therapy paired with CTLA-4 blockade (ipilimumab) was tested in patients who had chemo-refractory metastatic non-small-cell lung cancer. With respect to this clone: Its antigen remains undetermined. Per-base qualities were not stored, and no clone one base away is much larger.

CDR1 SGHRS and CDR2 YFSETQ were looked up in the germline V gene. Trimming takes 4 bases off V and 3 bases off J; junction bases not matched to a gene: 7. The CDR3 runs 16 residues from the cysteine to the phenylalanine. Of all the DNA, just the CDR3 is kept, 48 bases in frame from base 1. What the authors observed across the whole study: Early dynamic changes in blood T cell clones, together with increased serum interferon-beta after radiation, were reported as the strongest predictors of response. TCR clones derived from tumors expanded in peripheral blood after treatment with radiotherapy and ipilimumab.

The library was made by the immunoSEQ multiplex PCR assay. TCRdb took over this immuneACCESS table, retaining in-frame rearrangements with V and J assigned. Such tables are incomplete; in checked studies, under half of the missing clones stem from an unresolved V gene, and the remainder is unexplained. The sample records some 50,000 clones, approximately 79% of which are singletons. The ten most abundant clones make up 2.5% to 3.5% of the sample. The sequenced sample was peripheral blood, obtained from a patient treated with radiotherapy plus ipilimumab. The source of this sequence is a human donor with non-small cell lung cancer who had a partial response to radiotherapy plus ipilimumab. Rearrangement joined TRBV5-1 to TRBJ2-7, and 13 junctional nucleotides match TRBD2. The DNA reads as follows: TGCGCCAGCAGCCCCGGGACTAGCGGGGTACGCTACGAGCAGTACTTC. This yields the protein CASSPGTSGVRYEQYF.